This T cell receptor (beta chain) originates from a study of cytomegalovirus exposure and HLA in healthy donors. Method: immunoSEQ multiplex PCR; TCRdb's copy keeps in-frame clones and lacks some. The data contain around 120,000 clones, roughly nine tenths of them singletons. This CDR3 region has 17 residues. Sequenced: PBMCs. The sequence was obtained from a man aged 18 to 29 in good health and CMV-seropositive. The chain has TRBV1 and TRBJ2-1; the table assigns TRBD1, which was not confirmed against the DNA. TRBV1 is deemed a pseudogene. In nucleotides, the CDR3 is TGCACCAGCAGCCAAGCCGTAACAGGGGGCGCCTACAATGAGCAGTTCTTC. It yields the protein CTSSQAVTGGAYNEQFF.